What follows is one T cell receptor beta chain and its context. Its antigen is currently unknown. Sample treatment: approximately nine-day PBMC culture with coronavirus spike peptide pools or control peptides (ViraFEST assay). Sequencing of cultured CD4+ T cell DNA used the Oncomine TCR Beta short-read assay. Each CDR3 protein gets one entry after TCRdb re-called the PCR reads with MiXCR. In the table there are about 10,000 distinct CDR3 sequences, about 45% of which are singletons. CDR1 and CDR2 (germline): GTSNPN, SVGIG (reference sequence). The CDR3 totals 17 residues. The junction had 22 bases not matched to a gene; V was cut back by 6 bases and J by 7 bases. This record comes from a study of vaccination and CD4 T cells after COVID-19. Across the whole study: Diagnosis preceded the drawing of post-COVID samples by a median about 100 days (range 35 to 161).

Whole-study findings and limits: Rising from approximately 21 to 38, the median of SARS-CoV-2-reactive clonotypes did not change significantly. In convalescent patients, 304 of 307 vaccine-specific clones were mono-reactive for SARS-CoV-2 spike.

The sequenced sample consisted of CD4+ T cells from blood, cultured in vitro. The rearrangement uses TRBV30 and TRBJ1-2; 8 bases map to TRBD1. The clonotype comes from a human donor who had recovered from COVID-19. CDR3 sequence (DNA): TGTGCCTGTTATCCGTGGAAGGGACAGGCTCTGAACGGTGGCTACACCTTC. It translates to CACYPWKGQALNGGYTF.